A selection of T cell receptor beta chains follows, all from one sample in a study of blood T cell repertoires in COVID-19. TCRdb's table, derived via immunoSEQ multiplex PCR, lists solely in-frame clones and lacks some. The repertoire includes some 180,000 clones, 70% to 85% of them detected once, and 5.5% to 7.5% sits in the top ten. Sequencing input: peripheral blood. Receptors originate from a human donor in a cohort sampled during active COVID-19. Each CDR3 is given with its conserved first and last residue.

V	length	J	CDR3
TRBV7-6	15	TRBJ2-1	CASSPQGQGGNEQFF
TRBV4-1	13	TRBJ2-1	CASSLRGVNEQFF
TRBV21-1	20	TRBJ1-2	CASSPRLLGPTGVFNYGYTF
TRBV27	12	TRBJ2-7	CASSPNPYEQYF
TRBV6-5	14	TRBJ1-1	CASRTIGQGTEAFF
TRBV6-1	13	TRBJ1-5	CASSEASRQPQHF
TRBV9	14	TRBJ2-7	CASSPGGSSYEQYF
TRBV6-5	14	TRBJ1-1	CASSYSNGGGQAFF
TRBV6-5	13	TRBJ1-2	CASNRGDAYGYTF
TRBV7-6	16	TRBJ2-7	CASSFFGLAQEDEQYF
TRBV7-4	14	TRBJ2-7	CASSLTALTYEQYF
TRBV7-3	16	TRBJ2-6	CASSPQVASGANVLTF
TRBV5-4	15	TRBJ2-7	CASSLGDSSSYEQYF
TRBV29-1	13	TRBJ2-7	CSVETDKRYEQYF
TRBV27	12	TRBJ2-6	CASSPGANVLTF
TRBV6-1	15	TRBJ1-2	CASSEAPGTNYGYTF
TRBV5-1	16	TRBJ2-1	CASSWGQGQGYNEQFF
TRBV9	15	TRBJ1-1	CASSVATGPNTEAFF
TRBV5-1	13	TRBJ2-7	CASSQGQSYEQYF
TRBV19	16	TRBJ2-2	CASSRDSAKNTGELFF
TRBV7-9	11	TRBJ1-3	CASSSGNTIYF
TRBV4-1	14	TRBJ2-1	CASSQGLAGDEQFF
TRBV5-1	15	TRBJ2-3	CASSSGQGDADTQYF
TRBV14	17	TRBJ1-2	CASSQVTSGTGHYGYTF
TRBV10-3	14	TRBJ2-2	CAISGSPLSGELFF
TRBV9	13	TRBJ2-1	CASSVDGTPEQFF
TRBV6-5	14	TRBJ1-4	CASSRQGRDEKLFF
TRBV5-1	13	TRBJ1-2	CASSTDRGFGYTF
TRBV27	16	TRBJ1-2	CASSPRAGGASYGYTF
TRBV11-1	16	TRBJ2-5	CASSRSRTGSQETQYF
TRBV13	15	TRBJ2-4	CASSPGQGFLNIQYF
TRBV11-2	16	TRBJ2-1	CASSLASGGYYNEQFF
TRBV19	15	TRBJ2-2	CASSIAGSDTGELFF
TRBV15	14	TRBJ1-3	CATSRDYSGNTIYF
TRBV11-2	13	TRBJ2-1	CASSLVDSNEQFF
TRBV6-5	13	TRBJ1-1	CASRTGANTEAFF
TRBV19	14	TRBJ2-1	CASNPDRVGNEQFF
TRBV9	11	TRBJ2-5	CASSSGETQYF
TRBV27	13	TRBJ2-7	CASSLGTAYEQYF
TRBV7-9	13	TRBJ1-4	CASSWVGGEKLFF
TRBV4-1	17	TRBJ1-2	CASSRPGQVRKLGGYTF
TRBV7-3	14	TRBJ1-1	CASSREGGTGPRFF
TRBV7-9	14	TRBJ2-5	CASSLDSHQETQYF
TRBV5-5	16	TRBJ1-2	CASDKAGQGINYGYTF
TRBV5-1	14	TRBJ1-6	CASSLASGDSPLHF
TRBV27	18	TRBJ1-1	CASSLYQKGPGMNTEAFF
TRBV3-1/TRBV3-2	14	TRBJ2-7	CASSQHPGPYEQYF
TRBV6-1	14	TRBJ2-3	CASSDEDSSDTQYF
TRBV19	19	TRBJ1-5	CASSIDFPGGGNSNQPQHF
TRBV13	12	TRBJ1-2	CASSLRGNGYTF